This T cell receptor beta chain stems from a study of blood T cell repertoires in COVID-19. Study-level information: The United States, Italy and Spain provided the acute and convalescent COVID-19 samples. PBMCs, B-cell-depleted T cells, or T cells provided the cDNA or gDNA that made up the material.

The CDR3 runs to 15 residues. V was clipped by 1 base and J by 0 bases, with 9 bases between them. Germline V gene sequence: CDR1 MDHEN, CDR2 SYDVKM. Study processing details: Cell counts per sample came from amplifying reference gene primers. Assay used: immunoSEQ multiplex PCR; TCRdb lists only in-frame clones, some missing. For V, J and clone size, that table is used; D and trimming come from the DNA. The sample holds under 100,000 clones; around 90% are singletons and the top ten take 3% to 4%. This TCR derives from a woman aged 70 to 79 with acute or convalescent COVID-19. Source material: peripheral blood. The gene calls are TRBV28 and TRBJ1-1; D is unclear. Written as DNA, the CDR3 is TGTGCCAGCAGTTTATTGGGCCGGATGAACACTGAAGCTTTCTTT. Translating it yields CASSLLGRMNTEAFF.